A selection of T cell receptor beta chains follows, all from one sample in a study of tumor-infiltrating lymphocytes in oesophageal squamous cell carcinoma. A single record per CDR3 protein comes from TCRdb applying MiXCR to the PCR reads. Found here are about 14,000 distinct CDR3 sequences, roughly half of them singletons; the top ten hold approximately 45%. Sequenced sample: blood. These receptors were obtained from a male donor with esophageal squamous cell carcinoma. The conserved cysteine and the conserved F or W are not part of the CDR3 here.

v_gene: TRBV7-6
j_gene: TRBJ2-3
CDR3aa: ASSDGLAGGQDTQY

v_gene: TRBV11-3
j_gene: TRBJ2-7
CDR3aa: ASSLVSAFHAYEQY

v_gene: TRBV28
j_gene: TRBJ2-3
CDR3aa: ASSSTSGREADTQY

v_gene: TRBV27
j_gene: NA
CDR3aa: ASSLYLSSGRNEQF

v_gene: TRBV12-5
j_gene: TRBJ2-4
CDR3aa: ASGWIPDTEQY

v_gene: TRBV7-8
j_gene: NA
CDR3aa: ASSLGPGLRGQETQY

v_gene: TRBV6-6
j_gene: TRBJ2-5
CDR3aa: ASSASWGPGETQY

v_gene: TRBV7-2
j_gene: TRBJ2-3
CDR3aa: ASSSGPTGSTDTQY

v_gene: TRBV7-8
j_gene: TRBJ2-7
CDR3aa: ASSLARAGGRVLYEQY

v_gene: TRBV2
j_gene: TRBJ1-1
CDR3aa: ASSEAGFGLAF

v_gene: TRBV6-1
j_gene: TRBJ2-3
CDR3aa: ASSLAGLSLGTDTQY

v_gene: TRBV6-6
j_gene: TRBJ2-1
CDR3aa: ASSYSEGVYNEQF

v_gene: TRBV5-6
j_gene: NA
CDR3aa: ASSFYSQETQY

v_gene: TRBV12-3/TRBV12-4
j_gene: TRBJ1-5
CDR3aa: ASSFDGLSNQPQH

v_gene: TRBV19
j_gene: TRBJ2-3
CDR3aa: ASTWTSGSDTQY

v_gene: TRBV28
j_gene: TRBJ1-4
CDR3aa: ASSLGESINEKLF

v_gene: TRBV4-2
j_gene: TRBJ2-2
CDR3aa: ASSQDRRGSGGGELF

v_gene: TRBV20-1
j_gene: NA
CDR3aa: SARKETQY

v_gene: TRBV11-3
j_gene: TRBJ2-5
CDR3aa: ASSSPFGTAQETQY

v_gene: TRBV12-3/TRBV12-4
j_gene: NA
CDR3aa: ASSPFSGRDNEQF

v_gene: TRBV7-8
j_gene: NA
CDR3aa: ASRVAGVDEQY

v_gene: TRBV6-5
j_gene: NA
CDR3aa: ASSYTSGGPYEQY

v_gene: TRBV6-1
j_gene: TRBJ2-5
CDR3aa: ASSPGMGKVALH

v_gene: TRBV10-1
j_gene: TRBJ1-2
CDR3aa: ASYPAGGVYGYT

v_gene: TRBV7-2
j_gene: NA
CDR3aa: ASSYFGGSGIYNEQF

v_gene: TRBV7-3
j_gene: NA
CDR3aa: ASSPMGGVHEQY

v_gene: TRBV7-9
j_gene: TRBJ1-3
CDR3aa: ASTRDRSGNTIY

v_gene: TRBV12-3/TRBV12-4
j_gene: TRBJ1-5
CDR3aa: ASSWTGGGNQPQH

v_gene: TRBV7-8
j_gene: TRBJ2-3
CDR3aa: ASSSRAFARSTDTQY

v_gene: TRBV10-1
j_gene: TRBJ2-7
CDR3aa: ASSESRAGSYEQY

v_gene: TRBV5-6
j_gene: TRBJ2-2
CDR3aa: ASSFDRGGNTGELF

v_gene: TRBV12-3/TRBV12-4
j_gene: NA
CDR3aa: ASSLVNLDDEQY

v_gene: TRBV14
j_gene: NA
CDR3aa: ASSRLLAGGSEQF

v_gene: TRBV7-2
j_gene: NA
CDR3aa: ASSLDGGGRPYEQY

v_gene: TRBV5-6
j_gene: TRBJ2-6
CDR3aa: ASSLWGIRVYGYTFG

v_gene: TRBV7-8
j_gene: NA
CDR3aa: ASRSQREGQDNEQF

v_gene: TRBV5-1
j_gene: TRBJ2-1
CDR3aa: ASSPWGGVDNEQF

v_gene: TRBV28
j_gene: TRBJ2-6
CDR3aa: ASSYGSSGANVLT

v_gene: TRBV6-1
j_gene: TRBJ1-2
CDR3aa: ASSFPQDSYGYT

v_gene: TRBV28
j_gene: NA
CDR3aa: ASRVRGAPRKSSYEQY

v_gene: TRBV7-3
j_gene: NA
CDR3aa: ASSLTVSSYNEQF

v_gene: TRBV28
j_gene: TRBJ2-1
CDR3aa: ASSATSGLRDEQF

v_gene: TRBV7-2
j_gene: TRBJ2-4
CDR3aa: ASSLLPYNRGEGKNIQY

v_gene: TRBV6-2/TRBV6-3
j_gene: TRBJ2-3
CDR3aa: ASGRTSGDTDTQY

v_gene: TRBV19
j_gene: TRBJ2-5
CDR3aa: ASSMIHPLGRSQETQY

v_gene: TRBV20-1
j_gene: TRBJ2-1
CDR3aa: SASGTGWSNEQF

v_gene: TRBV28
j_gene: TRBJ1-5
CDR3aa: ASSLPKGGNQPQH

v_gene: TRBV6-1
j_gene: TRBJ2-1
CDR3aa: ASALAGGDEQF

v_gene: TRBV7-3
j_gene: TRBJ2-3
CDR3aa: ASAQGYTQY

v_gene: TRBV6-2/TRBV6-3
j_gene: TRBJ1-1
CDR3aa: ASSYDEGVGTEAF

v_gene: TRBV6-1
j_gene: TRBJ2-4
CDR3aa: ASRQTLAGSRNEQY

v_gene: TRBV27
j_gene: TRBJ2-1
CDR3aa: ASSQGGRAEQF

v_gene: TRBV7-2
j_gene: TRBJ2-7
CDR3aa: ASSSTGSPYEQY

v_gene: TRBV12-3/TRBV12-4
j_gene: TRBJ2-1
CDR3aa: ASSPDRNEQF

v_gene: TRBV11-2
j_gene: TRBJ2-7
CDR3aa: ASSPQRGPYEQY

v_gene: TRBV2
j_gene: TRBJ2-2
CDR3aa: ASSKSGRDTGELF

v_gene: TRBV12-3/TRBV12-4
j_gene: TRBJ2-7
CDR3aa: ASSLGSYEQY

v_gene: TRBV24-1
j_gene: TRBJ2-3
CDR3aa: ATSDDRGNTQY

v_gene: TRBV7-2
j_gene: TRBJ1-2
CDR3aa: ASSFRARSYGYT

v_gene: TRBV7-9
j_gene: TRBJ2-5
CDR3aa: ASSYPDGTRDQY